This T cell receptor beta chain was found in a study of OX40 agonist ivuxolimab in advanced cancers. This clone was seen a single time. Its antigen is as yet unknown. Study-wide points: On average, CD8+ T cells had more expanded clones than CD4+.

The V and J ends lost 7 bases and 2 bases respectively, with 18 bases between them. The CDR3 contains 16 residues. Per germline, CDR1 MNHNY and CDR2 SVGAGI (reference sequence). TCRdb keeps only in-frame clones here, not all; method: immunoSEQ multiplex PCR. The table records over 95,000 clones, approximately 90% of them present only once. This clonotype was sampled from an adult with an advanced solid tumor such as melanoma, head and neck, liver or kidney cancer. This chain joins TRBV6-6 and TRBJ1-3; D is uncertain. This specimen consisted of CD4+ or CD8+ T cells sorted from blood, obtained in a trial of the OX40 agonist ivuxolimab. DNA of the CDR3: TGTGCCAGCACAATCAAGGCGGGGAGGCCTGGAAACACCATATATTTT. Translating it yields CASTIKAGRPGNTIYF.